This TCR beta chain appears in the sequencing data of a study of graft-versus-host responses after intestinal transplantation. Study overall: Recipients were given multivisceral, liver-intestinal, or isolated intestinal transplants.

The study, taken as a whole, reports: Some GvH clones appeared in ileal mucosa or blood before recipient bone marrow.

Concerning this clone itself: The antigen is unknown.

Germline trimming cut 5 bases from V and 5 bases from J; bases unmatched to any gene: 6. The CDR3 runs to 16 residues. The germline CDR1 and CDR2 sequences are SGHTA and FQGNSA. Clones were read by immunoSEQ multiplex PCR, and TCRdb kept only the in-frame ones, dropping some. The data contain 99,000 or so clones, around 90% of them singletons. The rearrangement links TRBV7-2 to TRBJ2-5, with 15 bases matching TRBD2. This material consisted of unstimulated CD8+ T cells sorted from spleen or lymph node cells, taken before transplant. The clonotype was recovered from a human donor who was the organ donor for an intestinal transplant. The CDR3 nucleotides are TGTGCCAGCAGCCTTTGGACTAGCGGGGGGGCGGAGACCCAGTACTTC. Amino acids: CASSLWTSGGAETQYF.